Presented here are 10 T cell receptor beta chains from one specimen sequenced in a study of blood T cell repertoires in COVID-19. The repertoire was sequenced with immunoSEQ multiplex PCR; TCRdb's copy has only in-frame clones and lacks some. Altogether about 120,000 clones are present, approximately 90% being singletons, with the ten largest covering about 3.5%. Sequenced material: peripheral blood. The receptors shown here come from a woman aged 45-65 years with acute or convalescent COVID-19.

This clone appeared once. The J gene is TRBJ2-7, the V gene TRBV10-1; 9 bases line up with TRBD1. V was clipped by 6 bases and J by 0 bases; unmatched bases: 3. Germline V CDR1 and CDR2: WNHNN, SYGVQD (reference sequence). The CDR3 runs 14 residues. CDR3 sequence: CASSGTGNSYEQYF. The CDR3 DNA reads TGCGCCAGCAGCGGGACAGGGAACTCCTACGAGCAGTACTTC.

The rearrangement joins TRBV2 to TRBJ2-7; 7 bases are a match to TRBD2. The CDR3 runs to 14 residues. The germline V gene encodes CDR1 SNHLY and CDR2 FYNNEI. J was trimmed by 2 bases and V by 4 bases; bases with no gene match: 5. In nucleotides, the CDR3 is TGTGCCAGCAGTGTACAGCGGGGTACCTACGAGCAGTACTTC. Its translation: CASSVQRGTYEQYF.

The chain recombines TRBV28 with TRBJ2-1, with 14 nucleotides matching TRBD2. V lost 7 bases, J lost 3 bases, and 11 bases stayed unmatched. Germline CDR1 MDHEN, CDR2 SYDVKM. This CDR3 contains 18 residues. The CDR3 loop reads CASTPGLAGGSNYNEQFF. The CDR3 coding sequence is TGTGCCAGCACCCCCGGACTAGCGGGAGGCTCGAACTACAATGAGCAGTTCTTC.

The chain employs TRBV7-9 and TRBJ1-6, with D possibly TRBD1 on 5 matching bases. The CDR3 contains 13 residues. The V end lost 3 bases, the J end lost 7 bases, and 7 bases lay between the germline ends. The V gene's germline CDR1 is SEHNR and CDR2 FQNEAQ (reference sequence). CDR3 in amino acids: CASSFPGNSPLHF. CDR3 sequence (DNA): TGTGCCAGCAGCTTCCCAGGGAATTCACCCCTCCACTTT.

The genes are TRBV3-1 (or the pseudogene TRBV3-2) and TRBJ1-1; tentative D call: TRBD1 (5 bases). V lost 0 bases, J lost 7 bases, and 9 bases lay in between. The CDR3 is 13 residues long. In germline, CDR1 is LGHDT, CDR2 YNNKEL (reference sequence). The CDR3 DNA reads TGTGCCAGCAGCCAAGATGAAGGGGTTGAAGCTTTCTTT. Translation: CASSQDEGVEAFF.

CDR3 sequence reads: CASNYYGGSGDEQYF. CDR3 sequence (DNA): TGTGCCAGCAACTACTACGGCGGGAGCGGCGACGAGCAGTACTTC. The chain links TRBV11-2 to TRBJ2-7; 7 bases are shared with TRBD2. The V and J ends lost 7 bases and 5 bases, in that order; junction bases with no gene match: 14. The CDR3 extends over 15 amino acids. CDR1 is SGHAT, CDR2 FQNNGV, per germline.

V and J are TRBV15 and TRBJ1-6; 9 bases match TRBD1. After removal of 3 bases from V and 7 bases from J, the junction contained 1 base not matched to a gene. This CDR3 is built from 14 residues. CDR1 and CDR2 from the germline V gene are LNHNV and YYDKDF (reference sequence). DNA of the CDR3: TGTGCCACCAGCAGCGGGACAGGGAATTCACCCCTCCACTTT. Its translation: CATSSGTGNSPLHF.

This clone appeared a single time. V is TRBV4-1 and J is TRBJ2-3; TRBD2 aligns across 9 bases. Germline V CDR1 and CDR2: MGHRA, YSYEKL. The CDR3 length is 18 residues. V was pared by 8 bases and J by 4 bases, with 19 bases of the junction left unmatched. In DNA form, the CDR3 reads TGCGCCAGCTGCGCCGCCATTGTACTAGCGGGCGTAGCAGATACGCAGTATTTT. Protein sequence: CASCAAIVLAGVADTQYF.

The rearrangement uses TRBV27 and TRBJ2-7; D ambiguous. Trimming took off 8 bases at V and 3 bases at J, with 11 bases between the two ends. The CDR3 sequence is 12 residues long. CDR1 MNHEY and CDR2 SMNVEV come from the germline V gene (reference sequence). CDR3 region: CASGQQVYEQYF. In DNA form, the CDR3 reads TGTGCCAGCGGCCAGCAGGTCTACGAGCAGTACTTC.

This chain links TRBV24-1 with TRBJ2-1; D might be TRBD1 (6 bases). The V end was cut by 9 bases, the J end by 5 bases, with 16 bases between. CDR1 and CDR2 (germline): KGHDR, SFDVKD. There are 14 residues in the CDR3. For the CDR3, the DNA is TGTGCCACCCAGCGAGGGACACCGGACAATGAGCAGTTCTTC. Its translation: CATQRGTPDNEQFF.